These 11 T cell receptor beta chains came from one sample sequenced in a study of read filtering for tumor transcriptome and immune sequencing. Molecular barcoded adaptors covering alpha/delta and beta/gamma chains were used on roughly 400 ng RNA. TCRdb fed the reads into MiXCR, producing one record per CDR3 protein. This sample has roughly 46,000 distinct CDR3 sequences, with roughly 12% found just once. Sequenced: a population of CD138-negative cells sorted from bone marrow. The receptors here all came from a donor at least 40 years old with multiple myeloma.

This clonotype appeared many times. The chain joins TRBV7-3 to TRBJ2-5; 10 bases match TRBD2. Germline CDR1 is SGHTA and CDR2 is FQGTGA. The CDR3 covers 16 residues. V shed 5 bases and J 1 base; nucleotides not matched to a gene: 7. The CDR3: CASSPGLAAFQETQYF. CDR3 bases: TGTGCCAGCAGCCCTGGACTAGCGGCCTTCCAAGAGACCCAGTACTTC. The complete variable domain, with remaining parts taken from reference TRBV7-3 and TRBJ2-5, reads GAGVSQTPSNKVTEKGKYVELRCDPISGHTALYWYRQSLGQGPEFLIYFQGTGAADDSGLPNDRFFAVRPEGSVSTLKIQRTERGDSAVYLCASSPGLAAFQETQYFGPGTRLLVL.

This clonotype occurred many times. This chain links TRBV24-1 with TRBJ2-3; TRBD2 matches 10 bases. CDR3 length: 16 residues. The germline V gene encodes CDR1 KGHDR and CDR2 SFDVKD. The J segment lost 2 bases and the V segment lost 5 bases, leaving 6 bases of the junction unmatched. The CDR3 nucleotides read TGTGCCACCAGTGGTGGACTAGCGGTGTCCACAGATACGCAGTATTTT. Encoded protein: CATSGGLAVSTDTQYF.

This clonotype has at least ten counts. The chain couples TRBV5-6 to TRBJ1-1; TRBD1 is a possible D gene (5 bases). The CDR3 is 15 residues long. Looked up from germline, CDR1 is SGHDT and CDR2 is YYEEEE. Trimming took off 5 bases at V and 11 bases at J, with 25 bases between the two ends. CDR3 in DNA: TGTGCCAGCAGAAAGGGATCGGGACCTCGCTTAGGGGCTTTCTTT. Translated: CASRKGSGPRLGAFF.

This clonotype has ten or more counts. The V call is TRBV20-1, the J call TRBJ2-3; 9 bases fit TRBD1. The germline V gene encodes CDR1 DFQATT and CDR2 SNEGSKA (reference sequence). The ends lost 5 bases at V and 6 bases at J; junction bases unmatched: 6. The CDR3 is made up of 13 amino acids. The CDR3 sequence is CSAQQGARDTQYF. CDR3 in DNA: TGCAGTGCTCAACAGGGGGCGCGGGATACGCAGTATTTT.

This clonotype was counted ten times or more. The chain recombines TRBV20-1 with TRBJ1-1; 7 bases are shared with TRBD1. Trimming took 0 bases from V and 6 from J; bases not matched to a gene: 7. CDR1 and CDR2 (germline): DFQATT, SNEGSKA (reference sequence). The CDR3 is made up of 14 amino acids. The CDR3 DNA sequence: TGCAGTGCTAGAGAATACAGGGGAATGGCTGAAGCTTTCTTT. This gives the protein CSAREYRGMAEAFF.

There are many counts of this clonotype. The chain is built from TRBV7-8 and TRBJ1-5; 7 nucleotides align to TRBD1. CDR3 length equals 15 residues. Trimming at V came to 5 bases and at J to 1 base, leaving 5 bases not matched to a gene. Germline V lookup: CDR1 SGHVS, CDR2 FQNEAQ. CDR3 residues: CASSVLGQSNQPQHF. The CDR3 bases are TGTGCCAGCAGCGTGTTGGGACAGAGCAATCAGCCCCAGCATTTT.

This clonotype was picked up many times. This chain links TRBV7-2 with TRBJ2-1, with 8 bases lining up with TRBD2. Germline trimming cut 7 bases from V and 5 bases from J; bases unmatched to any gene: 7. The V gene's germline CDR1 is SGHTA and CDR2 FQGNSA. The CDR3 extends over 14 amino acids. The CDR3 loop is CASTLGGRNNEQFF. The CDR3 nucleotides are TGTGCCAGCACCTTGGGCGGGAGGAACAATGAGCAGTTCTTC.

To note about this clonotype: It may be a read error: a sequence one base away is much more abundant. The chain combines TRBV7-9 with TRBJ1-5; tentatively, D is TRBD1 (5 bases). The CDR3 runs to 13 residues. The germline V gene has CDR1 SEHNR and CDR2 FQNEAQ (reference sequence). CDR3 loop: CASSHEGNQAQHF. Here the CDR3 DNA reads TGTGCCAGCAGCCACGAGGGGAATCAGGCCCAGCATTTT.

This clonotype appeared many times. V gene TRBV28 combines with J gene TRBJ2-5; 9 bases agree with TRBD1. The CDR3 length is 14 residues. Germline loops: CDR1 MDHEN, CDR2 SYDVKM. Trimming took 6 bases from V and 5 from J; bases not matched to a gene: 7. The CDR3 loop reads CASRGTGGDETQYF. As DNA, the CDR3 is TGTGCCAGCAGGGGAACAGGGGGCGACGAGACCCAGTACTTC.

This clonotype has at least ten counts. The rearrangement links TRBV27 to TRBJ1-1; D is unclear. CDR3 size: 14 residues. Trimming shortened V by 5 bases and J by 8 bases, and 18 bases separated the two germline ends. CDR1 MNHEY and CDR2 SMNVEV come from the germline V gene (reference sequence). CDR3 protein: CASSQGKGWAEAFF. CDR3 bases: TGTGCCAGCAGTCAAGGGAAGGGATGGGCCGAAGCTTTCTTT.

This clonotype appeared many times. The rearrangement uses TRBV20-1 and TRBJ2-1; tentatively, D is TRBD1 (5 bases). This CDR3 has 14 amino acids. Trimming left V 6 bases short and J 3 bases short, with 15 bases between. Germline-derived CDR1 and CDR2 are DFQATT and SNEGSKA (reference sequence). The CDR3 is CSASGQTFYNEQFF. CDR3 coding DNA: TGCAGTGCCTCAGGGCAAACTTTCTACAATGAGCAGTTCTTC.